The clone carrying this TCR beta chain was seen a few times. Its antigen is as yet unknown. This sample is part of a study of T cell repertoires in cytomegalovirus infection. Study in general: In public TCR beta signatures, there were indications of both CMV infection and matching HLA type.

TCRdb recomputed calls from the reads with MiXCR, one row per CDR3 protein. The table lists about half a million distinct CDR3 sequences, 33% of them singletons. Looked up from germline, CDR1 is MDHEN and CDR2 is SYDVKM. The V end was cut by 3 bases, the J end by 7 bases, with 12 bases between. CDR3 size: 13 residues. Specimen: cultured PBMCs, collected from culture after CMV antigen stimulation. The clonotype was recovered from a human donor in good health (CMV status not recorded). Some clones in this sample may be carry-over from other donors' samples. This chain connects TRBV28 to TRBJ2-5; the D is unclear. The CDR3 coding sequence is TGTGCCAGCAGTTTCCCGTCCTCGGGGACCCAGTACTTC. Translating gives CASSFPSSGTQYF.